Below are 30 T cell receptor beta chains sequenced from a single sample in a study of T cells in localized non-small cell lung cancer. The protocol was immunoSEQ multiplex PCR, while the TCRdb copy is restricted to in-frame clones and leaves out a portion. Altogether roughly 14,000 clones are present, around 87% being singletons, with the ten largest covering 25% to 30%. The source was peripheral blood mononuclear cells, collected before any cancer treatment. The receptors here all came from a male donor older than 55 with stage II lung adenocarcinoma.

The rearrangement uses TRBV30 and TRBJ1-1; D is ambiguous. This CDR3 contains 13 residues. Germline loops: CDR1 GTSNPN, CDR2 SVGIG (reference sequence). Trimming removed 0 bases from V and 6 bases from J, with 11 bases in between. The CDR3 loop reads CAWSVLGPAEAFF. CDR3 DNA: TGTGCCTGGAGTGTACTAGGGCCGGCTGAAGCTTTCTTT.

The chain is built from TRBV4-1 and TRBJ1-4; 7 bases match TRBD1. CDR3 size: 15 residues. Germline CDR1 is MGHRA and CDR2 is YSYEKL. J lost 5 bases, V lost 2 bases, and 5 bases had no gene match. DNA for the CDR3: TGCGCCAGCAGCCAAACCACAGGGGAGAATGAAAAACTGTTTTTT. Protein sequence: CASSQTTGENEKLFF.

The gene calls are TRBV6-5 and TRBJ2-5, with 9 bases fitting TRBD1. V was pared by 5 bases and J by 4 bases, with 2 bases of the junction left unmatched. The CDR3 covers 13 residues. CDR1 and CDR2 from the germline V gene are MNHEY and SVGAGI. CDR3 loop: CASSTGGAETQYF. Here the CDR3 DNA reads TGTGCCAGCAGTACAGGGGGCGCAGAGACCCAGTACTTC.

Only one count was recorded for this clone. The V gene is TRBV6-5, the J gene TRBJ1-5; 9 bases match TRBD1. This CDR3 region has 14 residues. Losses at the gene ends were 5 bases for V and 5 bases for J; bases not matched to a gene: 4. The V gene's germline CDR1 is MNHEY and CDR2 SVGAGI. The CDR3 loop is CASSRRDRDQPQHF. DNA for the CDR3: TGTGCCAGCAGTCGCCGGGACAGGGATCAGCCCCAGCATTTT.

About this clone: The missing conserved phenylalanine or tryptophan at the end of this CDR3 makes a read error likely. The V gene is TRBV6-5, the J gene TRBJ2-7; 7 bases are shared with TRBD1. This CDR3 comprises 14 residues. V gave up 5 bases and J gave up 2 bases; unmatched junction bases: 6. Germline V CDR1 and CDR2: MNHEY, SVGAGI. CDR3 nucleotides: TGTGCCAGCAGTAAACACAGGGGTCCCTACGAGCAGTACTCC. Its translation is CASSKHRGPYEQYS.

The chain recombines TRBV6-6 with TRBJ1-1, with 9 bases lining up with TRBD1. Germline trimming cut 7 bases from V and 6 bases from J; bases unmatched to any gene: 9. The CDR3 contains 14 residues. Germline V gene data show CDR1 as MNHNY and CDR2 as SVGAGI (reference sequence). Written as DNA, the CDR3 is TGTGCCAGCAAATTACAGGGGGCAAGCGCTGAAGCTTTCTTT. Translated: CASKLQGASAEAFF.

The chain combines TRBV23-1 with TRBJ1-1; weak D call: TRBD1 (5 bases). TRBV23-1 is an open reading frame, and its role is uncertain. The CDR3 extends over 17 amino acids. V lost 4 bases to trimming and J lost 1 base, with 19 bases between them. The CDR3 loop is CASSPTGERGTNTEAFF. CDR3 in DNA: TGCGCCAGCAGTCCGACCGGGGAACGGGGGACGAACACTGAAGCTTTCTTT.

This CDR3 is CASTSPTGIVTQYF. DNA of the CDR3: TGTGCCAGCACCTCGCCCACAGGGATCGTGACCCAGTACTTC. The rearrangement uses TRBV6-6 and TRBJ2-5, with D possibly matching TRBD1 (6 bases). The length of the CDR3 is 14 residues. The germline CDR1 and CDR2 sequences are MNHNY and SVGAGI (reference sequence). The V gene lost 7 bases and the J gene lost 7 bases, with 19 bases spanning the gap.

V usage is TRBV9 and J usage is TRBJ2-4; D is undetermined. V was cut by 1 base and J by 4 bases, with 39 bases left in between. The germline V gene has CDR1 SGDLS and CDR2 YYNGEE. CDR3 size: 24 residues. CDR3 nucleotide sequence: TGTGCCAGCAGCGTACACGGTCCCATTTGCAAAGAAAAAGCATTCAGGCAAAGAAAAAACATTCAGTACTTC. Translated: CASSVHGPICKEKAFRQRKNIQYF.

In DNA form, the CDR3 reads TGTGCCAGGGGGGGGGTCAGCGCGCGAAACACCATATATTTT. Translating it yields CARGGVSARNTIYF. The chain combines TRBV6-1 with TRBJ1-3; weak D call: TRBD1 (5 bases). Germline V gene data show CDR1 as MNHNS and CDR2 as SASEGT. The CDR3 consists of 14 residues. Trimming removed 9 bases at V and 5 bases at J, with 17 bases between.

The chain links TRBV2 to TRBJ2-5, with D hard to call. Germline V CDR1 and CDR2: SNHLY, FYNNEI. The length of the CDR3 is 15 residues. V dropped 3 bases and J dropped 2 bases, with 13 bases sitting between them. The CDR3 region is CASSENSLPQETQYF. In DNA form, the CDR3 reads TGTGCCAGCAGTGAGAACAGCTTACCTCAAGAGACCCAGTACTTC.

As regards this clone: The sample carries other DNA sequences with the same CDR3. V gene TRBV6-1 combines with J gene TRBJ2-4, with TRBD1 matching 8 bases. Trimming removed 6 bases from V and 3 bases from J; junction bases left unmatched: 7. CDR1 and CDR2 from the germline V gene are MNHNS and SASEGT. This CDR3 contains 15 residues. The CDR3 DNA reads TGTGCCAGCAGCTTGGACAGGGATGGCAAAAACATTCAGTACTTC. Translating it yields CASSLDRDGKNIQYF.

The chain recombines TRBV7-8 with TRBJ2-3; D gene ambiguous. The germline V and J ends were trimmed by 5 bases and 9 bases, with 9 bases remaining between them. This CDR3 spans 11 amino acids. The germline CDR1 and CDR2 sequences are SGHVS and FQNEAQ. CDR3 residues: CASSAQATQYF. CDR3 DNA: TGTGCCAGCAGCGCCCAGGCCACGCAGTATTTT.

V and J are TRBV5-4 and TRBJ2-1, with 9 bases lining up with TRBD1. The CDR3 is made up of 15 amino acids. V lost 3 bases and J lost 8; bases outside the gene matches: 9. Per the germline V gene, CDR1 is SGHNT and CDR2 is YYREEE (reference sequence). CDR3 in amino acids: CASSSPGQGWDEQFF. The CDR3 nucleotides read TGTGCCAGCAGCTCACCGGGACAGGGTTGGGATGAGCAGTTCTTC.

V and J are TRBV6-1 and TRBJ2-1; D unclear. Germline loops: CDR1 MNHNS, CDR2 SASEGT. V was clipped by 7 bases and J by 7 bases, with 20 bases between them. The CDR3 sequence is 15 residues long. CDR3 loop: CASTDDPATVNEQFF. CDR3 bases: TGTGCCAGCACCGACGACCCGGCTACAGTAAATGAGCAGTTCTTC.

CDR3 nucleotides: TGTGCCAGCAGTAAGGGGATCAACACTGAAGCTTTCTTT. Its translation: CASSKGINTEAFF. The V call is TRBV6-4, the J call TRBJ1-1, with D possibly being TRBD1 (5 bases). Germline V gene sequence: CDR1 MRHNA, CDR2 SNTAGT. Trimming removed 5 bases at V and 2 bases at J, with 9 bases between. The CDR3 is 13 residues long.

This rearrangement joins TRBV28 to TRBJ2-3, with D possibly being TRBD2 (6 bases). CDR1 and CDR2 from the germline V gene are MDHEN and SYDVKM. Between the trimmed V and J ends, which lost 6 bases and 6 bases, there was a span of 13 bases. This CDR3 comprises 13 residues. The CDR3 here is CASRREPRDTQYF. The CDR3 coding sequence is TGTGCCAGCAGACGGGAGCCCCGGGATACGCAGTATTTT.

The chain uses TRBV6-4 and TRBJ2-5, with D perhaps given as TRBD1 or TRBD2 (5 bases each). Trimming cost V 2 bases and J 7 bases, with 20 bases left between them. The CDR3 is 16 residues long. The germline V gene has CDR1 MRHNA and CDR2 SNTAGT. The DNA for the CDR3 is TGTGCCAGCAGTGACCTTGAGGGGTTACAAGACCGGACCCAGTACTTC. Its protein product is CASSDLEGLQDRTQYF.

Regarding this clone: Its ends do not fully match the called genes, so a read error is possible. The chain joins TRBV19 to TRBJ1-4; D ambiguous. Germline V gene sequence: CDR1 LNHDA, CDR2 SQIVND (reference sequence). The CDR3 is 12 residues long. CDR3 DNA: TGTGCGAGTAAGATGATGGGCGAAAAACTGTTTTTT. This gives the protein CASKMMGEKLFF.

CDR3 loop: CATSRLRQGSSYEQYF. The CDR3 DNA reads as TGTGCCACCAGCAGACTTAGACAAGGGAGCTCCTACGAGCAGTACTTC. The chain recombines TRBV15 with TRBJ2-7; tentatively, D is TRBD2 (5 bases). The CDR3 is made up of 16 amino acids. V was clipped by 2 bases and J by 0 bases, with 14 bases between them. Looked up from germline, CDR1 is LNHNV and CDR2 is YYDKDF (reference sequence).

J is TRBJ2-1 and V is TRBV14; D perhaps matches TRBD2 (5 bases). V lost 8 bases and J 4 bases, leaving 6 bases between the germline ends. CDR3 length: 11 amino acids. Germline V gives CDR1 SGHDN, CDR2 FVKESK. The CDR3 nucleotides read TGTGCCAGCGGACTGTACAATGAGCAGTTCTTC. This encodes CASGLYNEQFF.

This clone was seen once. The V and J genes are TRBV6-5 and TRBJ1-6, with D possibly TRBD1 on 5 matching bases. Germline V gives CDR1 MNHEY, CDR2 SVGAGI. V was trimmed by 2 bases and J by 0 bases, leaving 8 bases between them. This CDR3 has 16 amino acids. CDR3 bases: TGTGCCAGCAGTTACGGGGGGAGCTCCTATAATTCACCCCTCCACTTT. Its protein is CASSYGGSSYNSPLHF.

CDR3 sequence: CASSLGAYNEQFF. CDR3 DNA: TGCGCCAGCAGCTTGGGGGCCTACAATGAGCAGTTCTTC. This chain connects TRBV5-1 to TRBJ2-1; D is unresolved. The length of the CDR3 is 13 residues. Per germline, CDR1 SGHRS and CDR2 YFSETQ. Trimming shortened V by 0 bases and J by 2 bases, and 3 bases separated the two germline ends.

The chain employs TRBV9 and TRBJ2-1; 10 positions match TRBD1. The CDR3 has 15 amino acids. Germline loops: CDR1 SGDLS, CDR2 YYNGEE. J lost 10 bases, V lost 3 bases, and 10 bases had no gene match. This CDR3 is CASSAADRGSLEQFF. The CDR3 DNA reads as TGTGCCAGCAGCGCGGCGGACAGGGGGTCTTTGGAGCAGTTCTTC.

This clone was detected a few times. The rearrangement links TRBV6-1 to TRBJ2-4; a weak D match, TRBD1 (6 bases). The germline gives CDR1 MNHNS, CDR2 SASEGT. The CDR3 is 15 amino acids. V was trimmed by 3 bases and J by 8 bases, leaving 17 bases between them. CDR3: CASSEGAAQVDIQYF. CDR3 nucleotides: TGTGCCAGCAGTGAGGGGGCAGCCCAGGTGGACATTCAGTACTTC.

The rearrangement joins TRBV15 to TRBJ2-1; 8 nucleotides match TRBD1. The germline V gene encodes CDR1 LNHNV and CDR2 YYDKDF (reference sequence). There are 17 residues in the CDR3. V gave up 4 bases and J gave up 8 bases; unmatched junction bases: 16. DNA of the CDR3: TGTGCCACCAGCACAGGGGCAACCCGGACAGGGAACGATGAGCAGTTCTTC. Residues: CATSTGATRTGNDEQFF. The variable domain in full, completed from reference TRBV15 and TRBJ2-1, reads DAMVIQNPRYQVTQFGKPVTLSCSQTLNHNVMYWYQQKSSQAPKLLFHYYDKDFNNEADTPDNFQSRRPNTSFCFLDIRSPGLGDTAMYLCATSTGATRTGNDEQFFGPGTRLTVL.

This chain connects TRBV6-5 to TRBJ2-7; TRBD1 matches 10 bases. The CDR3 runs to 12 residues. CDR1 and CDR2 from the germline V gene are MNHEY and SVGAGI. The junction had 9 bases not matched to a gene; V was cut back by 10 bases and J by 9 bases. The CDR3 region is CATRDRGYGQYF. The CDR3 nucleotides read TGTGCCACCCGGGACAGGGGATATGGGCAGTACTTC.

This chain uses TRBV5-1 with TRBJ2-3; 8 bases align to TRBD2. The J segment lost 5 bases and the V segment lost 6 bases, leaving 20 bases of the junction unmatched. This CDR3 contains 18 residues. CDR1 and CDR2 from the germline V gene are SGHRS and YFSETQ. CDR3 sequence reads: CASKRAGVVVRQGDTQYF. The CDR3 nucleotides read TGCGCCAGCAAGCGAGCGGGAGTGGTGGTTCGTCAGGGAGATACGCAGTATTTT. The complete variable domain, with remaining parts taken from reference TRBV5-1 and TRBJ2-3, reads KAGVTQTPRYLIKTRGQQVTLSCSPISGHRSVSWYQQTPGQGLQFLFEYFSETQRNKGNFPGRFSGRQFSNSRSEMNVSTLELGDSALYLCASKRAGVVVRQGDTQYFGPGTRLTVL.

This clone qualifies as medium-sized. As DNA, the CDR3 is TGTGCCAGCAGTTCCATAGGGTTCAATCAGCCCCAGCATTTT. It translates to CASSSIGFNQPQHF. This chain connects TRBV27 to TRBJ1-5; D is ambiguous. CDR3 length equals 14 residues. Deletions cut 4 bases from V and 3 bases from J, with 10 bases between. The germline gives CDR1 MNHEY, CDR2 SMNVEV (reference sequence).

This clone is labeled as large. The chain employs TRBV7-9 and TRBJ2-7; 7 nucleotides match TRBD1. After removal of 5 bases from V and 6 bases from J, the junction contained 4 bases not matched to a gene. Germline CDR1 is SEHNR and CDR2 is FQNEAQ (reference sequence). The CDR3 has 12 residues. The CDR3 nucleotides read TGTGCCAGCAGCGGGGACAGCCTCGAGCAGTACTTC. This sequence encodes CASSGDSLEQYF.